Following are 23 T cell receptor beta chains from one sample sequenced in a study of shared clonotypes between healthy human individuals. The naive CD8 fraction comprised CD45RO-negative cells positively selected for CCR7 and excluded terminally differentiated effector memory CD45RA+ cells. The protocol was immunoSEQ multiplex PCR, while the TCRdb copy is restricted to in-frame clones and leaves out a portion. The repertoire has 750,000 to 1,000,000 clones, around 92% of them found once; the top ten carry about 24%. The sample was naive CD8+ T cells sorted from blood. Receptor source: a man aged 30 to 39 in good health.

V and J are TRBV7-9 and TRBJ1-1; D perhaps matches TRBD1 (6 bases). The CDR3 sequence is 18 residues long. V lost 5 bases, J lost 3 bases, and 25 bases lay in between. Germline V lookup: CDR1 SEHNR, CDR2 FQNEAQ (reference sequence). DNA of the CDR3: TGTGCCAGCAGCCTTGGGAGGGGAGGGGAAAACAGGGACACTGAAGCTTTCTTT. Translated: CASSLGRGGENRDTEAFF.

This clone was observed once. J is TRBJ2-1 and V is TRBV29-1, with TRBD2 matching 7 bases. The ends lost 1 base at V and 8 bases at J; junction bases unmatched: 11. This CDR3 contains 15 residues. Germline CDR1 and CDR2: SQVTM and ANQGSEA. The CDR3 bases are TGCAGCGTTGAAGCGCGGGAGTCCAAGGTGGATGAGCAGTTCTTC. It specifies CSVEARESKVDEQFF.

The rearrangement uses TRBV19 and TRBJ2-5, with TRBD1 identical over 8 bases. The germline V gene encodes CDR1 LNHDA and CDR2 SQIVND (reference sequence). The CDR3 spans 13 residues. The trim removed 7 bases at V and 0 bases at J, leaving 1 base unmatched. CDR3 protein: CASMDRDQETQYF. DNA for the CDR3: TGTGCCAGTATGGACAGGGACCAAGAGACCCAGTACTTC.

The V gene is TRBV5-1, the J gene TRBJ2-7; D might be TRBD2 (6 bases). The CDR3 length is 14 residues. Germline V gene sequence: CDR1 SGHRS, CDR2 YFSETQ. Trimming took off 3 bases at V and 2 bases at J, with 12 bases between the two ends. DNA for the CDR3: TGCGCCAGCAGCTCGGGGGACGGAGCCTACGAGCAGTACTTC. It is translated as CASSSGDGAYEQYF.

CDR3 DNA sequence: TGTGCCAGCACCCAAAACCGGGGCACAGATACGCAGTATTTT. Residues: CASTQNRGTDTQYF. J is TRBJ2-3 and V is TRBV7-8; D is uncertain. CDR1 SGHVS and CDR2 FQNEAQ come from the germline V gene. Trimming removed 7 bases at V and 1 base at J, with 12 bases between. The CDR3 has 14 amino acids.

This chain connects TRBV7-9 to TRBJ2-7; D possibly corresponds to TRBD2 (6 bases). CDR1 SEHNR and CDR2 FQNEAQ come from the germline V gene (reference sequence). The CDR3 length is 18 residues. V lost 6 bases and J 2 bases, leaving 26 bases between the germline ends. CDR3 region: CASRPISSGRGGAYEQYF. The CDR3 DNA follows: TGTGCCAGCAGACCGATATCCTCCGGCCGGGGAGGCGCCTACGAGCAGTACTTC.

This chain uses TRBV5-6 with TRBJ2-3; 14 bases match TRBD2. CDR3 length: 16 amino acids. Germline V gives CDR1 SGHDT, CDR2 YYEEEE. With 4 bases clipped from V and 5 bases from J, the junction kept 6 bases outside the gene matches. The CDR3 is CASSMGLAGVGDTQYF. CDR3 in DNA: TGTGCCAGCAGCATGGGACTAGCGGGAGTTGGAGATACGCAGTATTTT.

The chain recombines TRBV29-1 with TRBJ2-1; no reliable D call. Germline loops: CDR1 SQVTM, CDR2 ANQGSEA. This CDR3 is built from 13 residues. V lost 7 bases, J lost 1 base, and 11 bases lay in between. CDR3 nucleotides: TGCAGCGCCGAAGCCGGATCCTACAATGAGCAGTTCTTC. This encodes CSAEAGSYNEQFF.

Only a few counts were recorded for this clone. Being one base from a much bigger clone, this may be a read error. The J gene is TRBJ2-1, the V gene TRBV6-4, with 11 positions matching TRBD2. The CDR3 totals 14 residues. After removal of 3 bases from V and 6 bases from J, the junction contained 1 base not matched to a gene. CDR1 and CDR2 (germline): MRHNA, SNTAGT. The CDR3 DNA reads as TGTGCCAGCAGTGAGGGGACTAGCGGCAATGAGCAGTTCTTC. Protein: CASSEGTSGNEQFF.

This clone was counted a single time. The chain uses TRBV4-3 and TRBJ2-1; 12 nucleotides agree with TRBD2. Germline assignment: CDR1 LGHNA and CDR2 YSLEER. V lost 1 base to trimming and J lost 6 bases; unmatched junction nucleotides: 7. The CDR3 length is 17 residues. The CDR3 loop reads CASSQVRRLAGANEQFF. The CDR3 coding sequence is TGCGCCAGCAGCCAAGTCAGGAGACTAGCGGGAGCCAATGAGCAGTTCTTC.

As to this clone: Additional DNA sequences in this sample encode the identical CDR3. The chain has TRBV7-3 and TRBJ2-1; maybe TRBD2 (6 bases). Trimming shortened V by 3 bases and J by 7 bases, and 10 bases separated the two germline ends. The length of the CDR3 is 13 residues. The germline V gene has CDR1 SGHTA and CDR2 FQGTGA. The CDR3 nucleotides are TGTGCCAGCAGCTTGAGGAGCGGGAATGAGCAGTTCTTC. Translation gives CASSLRSGNEQFF.

The chain couples TRBV7-9 to TRBJ2-7, with a tentative D call TRBD1 (5 bases). The CDR3 covers 14 residues. Trimming removed 4 bases at V and 1 base at J, with 11 bases between. CDR1 is SEHNR, CDR2 FQNEAQ, per germline (reference sequence). The CDR3 nucleotides are TGTGCCAGCAGCTCCGAGACAGAATCCTACGAGCAGTACTTC. The encoded protein is CASSSETESYEQYF.

V is TRBV27 and J is TRBJ1-2; 7 nucleotides match TRBD1. The V gene's germline CDR1 is MNHEY and CDR2 SMNVEV (reference sequence). This CDR3 has 16 residues. Trimming took 6 bases from V and 4 from J; bases not matched to a gene: 14. The CDR3 here is CASSSRQGLRAYGYTF. The CDR3 coding sequence is TGTGCCAGCAGCTCCCGACAGGGTCTGAGGGCCTATGGCTACACCTTC.

The rearrangement uses TRBV10-3 and TRBJ2-1, with D perhaps matching TRBD2 (6 bases). V dropped 8 bases and J dropped 6 bases, with 17 bases sitting between them. The CDR3 is made up of 14 amino acids. Germline V CDR1 and CDR2: ENHRY, SYGVKD. In DNA, the CDR3 is TGTGCCATCGCCGAACTAGCAGTTTCCAATGAGCAGTTCTTC. Its protein is CAIAELAVSNEQFF.

The V gene is TRBV29-1, the J gene TRBJ2-7; the D is unclear. In germline, CDR1 is SQVTM, CDR2 ANQGSEA. V was clipped by 5 bases and J by 7 bases, with 15 bases between them. This CDR3 has 12 residues. The CDR3 DNA follows: TGCAGCGTTCTTGGGTCCCCGGAGGAGCAGTACTTC. Amino acids: CSVLGSPEEQYF.

This CDR3 is CASSARGGRITEAFF. The CDR3 DNA reads TGTGCCAGCAGTGCCCGAGGGGGGAGGATCACTGAAGCTTTCTTT. The chain has TRBV27 and TRBJ1-1; possibly TRBD1 for D (6 bases). This CDR3 has 15 residues. Trimming pared 5 bases from V and 4 bases from J, leaving 17 bases between. CDR1 MNHEY and CDR2 SMNVEV come from the germline V gene (reference sequence).

V is TRBV7-2 and J is TRBJ1-2; TRBD1 aligns across 10 bases. After removal of 4 bases from V and 7 bases from J, the junction contained 3 bases not matched to a gene. CDR1 SGHTA and CDR2 FQGNSA come from the germline V gene. CDR3 length equals 13 residues. Here the CDR3 reads CASSSTGGGGYTF. CDR3 sequence (DNA): TGTGCCAGCAGCTCGACAGGGGGCGGTGGCTACACCTTC.

The rearrangement uses TRBV29-1 and TRBJ2-1; 9 bases line up with TRBD2. CDR1 is SQVTM, CDR2 ANQGSEA, per germline. The CDR3 sequence is 15 residues long. V shed 3 bases, J shed 2 bases, and the junction held 5 bases outside the gene matches. The CDR3 DNA reads TGCAGCGTTGACGGGCTAGCGGGGACCTACAATGAGCAGTTCTTC. It is translated as CSVDGLAGTYNEQFF.

The V call is TRBV4-3, the J call TRBJ2-2; 7 positions agree with TRBD2. Germline V gives CDR1 LGHNA, CDR2 YSLEER. The ends lost 5 bases at V and 6 bases at J; junction bases unmatched: 3. CDR3 length equals 13 residues. DNA of the CDR3: TGCGCCAGCAGCGGGAGGGCCGCCGGGGAGCTGTTTTTT. Protein sequence: CASSGRAAGELFF.

The genes are TRBV7-8 and TRBJ1-2; D may be TRBD1 (6 bases). The CDR3 runs to 15 residues. Germline V CDR1 and CDR2: SGHVS, FQNEAQ. Trimming took 3 bases from V and 6 from J, leaving 17 bases between them. DNA for the CDR3: TGTGCCAGCAGCTTTTTAAACAGGGTACTCGATGGCTACACCTTC. Translated: CASSFLNRVLDGYTF.

The chain links TRBV6-5 to TRBJ2-7, with a weak D call TRBD2 (5 bases). Germline V CDR1 and CDR2: MNHEY, SVGAGI. With 5 bases removed from V and 2 bases from J, the gap between germline ends came to 13 bases. The CDR3 totals 14 residues. CDR3 region: CASSLAPGTYEQYF. The CDR3 bases are TGTGCCAGCAGTCTCGCCCCCGGGACCTACGAGCAGTACTTC.

Worth noting for this clone: Other DNA sequences of this sample code for an identical CDR3. The chain couples TRBV27 to TRBJ1-5; D gene unclear. Germline V gene sequence: CDR1 MNHEY, CDR2 SMNVEV (reference sequence). Between the trimmed V and J ends, which lost 1 base and 6 bases, there was a span of 4 bases. This CDR3 spans 12 amino acids. The CDR3 is CASSLLGQPQHF. The DNA for the CDR3 is TGTGCCAGCAGTTTATTAGGTCAGCCCCAGCATTTT.

The chain combines TRBV7-9 with TRBJ2-1, with 10 bases lining up with TRBD2. The CDR3 covers 17 residues. From germline, CDR1 is SEHNR and CDR2 FQNEAQ (reference sequence). With 5 bases clipped from V and 4 bases from J, the junction kept 11 bases outside the gene matches. CDR3 nucleotides: TGTGCCAGCAGCACAACTAATCTAGCGGGAGTATACAATGAGCAGTTCTTC. Protein sequence: CASSTTNLAGVYNEQFF.